The text below deals with one T cell receptor (beta chain). Antigen unknown. The data are from a study of shared clonotypes between healthy human individuals. Those who donated, Caucasian adults without exception, all lived in Nashville, Tennessee. Study-wide findings and caveats: In general, naive subsets displayed greater estimated richness than memory subsets did.

The germline V and J ends were trimmed by 1 base and 9 bases, with 24 bases remaining between them. The germline CDR1 and CDR2 sequences are MRHNA and SNTAGT. The CDR3 has 17 residues. Sequencing was performed with immunoSEQ multiplex PCR; in TCRdb, only in-frame clones are kept and a portion is missing. The sample includes 850,000 to 1,200,000 clones, 65% to 80% of them seen just once. V and J are TRBV6-4 and TRBJ2-5; either TRBD1 or TRBD2 may fit D (5 bases each). This clonotype was sampled from a young man in good health. Sequencing used memory CD4+ T cells sorted from blood. Subset in this sample: CD45RA-negative fraction. CDR3 protein: CASSDLVRDRDHEAQYF. CDR3 sequence (DNA): TGTGCCAGCAGTGACTTGGTCCGGGACCGGGATCATGAGGCCCAGTACTTC.